This passage covers 28 T cell receptor beta chains from one sample sequenced in a study of T cell repertoires in cytomegalovirus infection. Which antigens these TCRs recognize remains unknown. TCRdb recomputed calls from the reads with MiXCR, one row per CDR3 protein. The sample contains roughly 80,000 distinct CDR3 sequences, roughly a quarter of which appear only once. Material: CD8+ T cells from cultured PBMCs, obtained from culture after CMV antigen stimulation. The source of these receptors is a human donor in good health (CMV status not recorded). Some clones in this sample may be carry-over from other donors' samples.

This clonotype was seen ten or more times. The rearrangement links TRBV7-2 to TRBJ2-1, with no clear D. The CDR3 runs 12 residues. V was clipped by 5 bases and J by 10 bases, with 12 bases between them. Germline CDR1 and CDR2: SGHTA and FQGNSA. DNA of the CDR3: TGTGCCAGCAGCGGCGAAAGCCTCGAGCAGTTCTTC. Translated: CASSGESLEQFF.

The chain carries TRBV6-2 or TRBV6-3 and TRBJ2-2; 9 nucleotides match TRBD1. CDR1 and CDR2 (germline): MNHEY, SVGEGT. J lost 5 bases, V lost 0 bases, and 7 bases had no gene match. CDR3 length: 17 residues. The CDR3 loop is CASSYSAGTGRTGELFF. CDR3 DNA sequence: TGTGCCAGCAGTTACTCCGCAGGGACAGGGAGGACCGGGGAGCTGTTTTTT.

This clonotype was seen many times. The rearrangement links TRBV7-2 to TRBJ1-6, with TRBD1 identical over 7 bases. There are 15 residues in the CDR3. V dropped 3 bases and J dropped 9; count of bases not matched to a gene: 8. CDR1 is SGHTA and CDR2 is FQGNSA in the germline V gene. The CDR3 bases are TGTGCCAGCAGCTTGTCGACAGGGTTAGGTTCACCCCTCCACTTT. Translating it yields CASSLSTGLGSPLHF.

The V call is TRBV28, the J call TRBJ2-7; D unclear. V shed 3 bases and J shed 4 bases, with 4 bases lying between them. Germline CDR1 reads MDHEN; CDR2 reads SYDVKM. CDR3 size: 11 residues. CDR3 protein: CASSFAYEQYF. The CDR3, as DNA: TGTGCCAGCAGTTTCGCTTACGAGCAGTACTTC.

This clonotype was detected a few times. The rearrangement joins TRBV19 to TRBJ2-5; D ambiguous. With 3 bases removed from V and 4 bases from J, the gap between germline ends came to 9 bases. CDR1 and CDR2 (germline): LNHDA, SQIVND (reference sequence). This CDR3 comprises 13 residues. This chain's CDR3 is CASSIVYRETQYF. CDR3 coding DNA: TGTGCCAGTAGTATCGTATATAGAGAGACCCAGTACTTC.

This clonotype was seen more than once but under ten times. The rearrangement uses TRBV9 and TRBJ2-5; a possible D gene is TRBD1 (5 bases). Between the trimmed V and J ends, which lost 6 bases and 2 bases, there was a span of 14 bases. CDR1 is SGDLS and CDR2 is YYNGEE in the germline V gene. The CDR3 length is 14 residues. The CDR3 nucleotides read TGTGCCAGCACCCTAGGTGCAGGGCAAGAGACCCAGTACTTC. It translates to CASTLGAGQETQYF.

The chain joins TRBV4-3 to TRBJ2-7; the D is unclear. Germline values: CDR1 LGHNA, CDR2 YSLEER. CDR3 length equals 14 residues. The ends were cut back, 0 bases at V and 0 bases at J, with 6 bases in the middle. CDR3 DNA: TGCGCCAGCAGCCAAGACCGACGCTCCTACGAGCAGTACTTC. It codes for CASSQDRRSYEQYF.

The rearrangement links TRBV6-6 to TRBJ1-2; 7 positions agree with TRBD1. The CDR3 has 17 residues. Germline V gives CDR1 MNHNY, CDR2 SVGAGI (reference sequence). V lost 6 bases, J lost 4 bases, and 17 bases stayed unmatched. CDR3 sequence: CASRADRDWVAGYGYTF. CDR3 sequence (DNA): TGTGCCAGCAGAGCTGACAGGGACTGGGTTGCGGGCTATGGCTACACCTTC.

The sample holds many counts of this clonotype. The chain has TRBV7-9 and TRBJ2-7; 9 bases line up with TRBD2. The ends lost 1 base at V and 1 base at J; junction bases unmatched: 5. In germline, CDR1 is SEHNR, CDR2 FQNEAQ (reference sequence). This CDR3 contains 16 residues. The CDR3 DNA sequence: TGTGCCAGCAGCTTAGTTAGCGGGGGTGAATCCTACGAGCAGTACTTC. It yields the protein CASSLVSGGESYEQYF.

This chain connects TRBV7-9 to TRBJ2-1; tentatively, D is TRBD2 (5 bases). This CDR3 contains 15 residues. CDR1 SEHNR and CDR2 FQNEAQ come from the germline V gene (reference sequence). Trimming removed 4 bases from V and 8 bases from J, with 18 bases in between. For the CDR3, the DNA is TGTGCCAGCAGCTCCGCGGGCGACCCCTTGGATGAGCAGTTCTTC. Translated, it gives CASSSAGDPLDEQFF.

The rearrangement uses TRBV28 and TRBJ2-6; 7 nucleotides align to TRBD1. The CDR3 spans 16 residues. Germline V lookup: CDR1 MDHEN, CDR2 SYDVKM. Germline trimming cut 6 bases from V and 0 bases from J; bases unmatched to any gene: 5. The CDR3 sequence is CASRGGVGSGANVLTF. For the CDR3, the DNA is TGTGCCAGCAGAGGGGGCGTCGGCTCTGGGGCCAACGTCCTGACTTTC.

In this sample, this clonotype turned up many times. The chain links TRBV7-9 to TRBJ2-7; 7 nucleotides align to TRBD1. The CDR3 is made up of 13 amino acids. The V gene end was trimmed by 5 bases and the J gene end by 2 bases; junction bases not matched to a gene: 3. The germline gives CDR1 SEHNR, CDR2 FQNEAQ (reference sequence). The CDR3: CASSPTGAYEQYF. DNA of the CDR3: TGTGCCAGCAGCCCTACAGGGGCCTACGAGCAGTACTTC.

This clonotype occurred a few times. The rearrangement joins TRBV5-1 to TRBJ2-7; the D gene is possibly TRBD2 (6 bases). This CDR3 is built from 13 residues. The V and J ends lost 5 bases and 7 bases respectively, with 16 bases between them. The V gene's germline CDR1 is SGHRS and CDR2 YFSETQ. The CDR3 loop reads CASRTGDSGEQYF. The CDR3 DNA reads as TGCGCCAGCAGAACGGGTGATAGCGGAGAGCAGTACTTC.

This clonotype has just a few counts. The V call is TRBV20-1, the J call TRBJ1-1; TRBD1 aligns across 10 bases. The V gene's germline CDR1 is DFQATT and CDR2 SNEGSKA (reference sequence). Trimming cost V 5 bases and J 0 bases; bases outside gene matches: 6. The CDR3 runs 15 residues. This CDR3 reads CSAEPGQGMNTEAFF. The CDR3 nucleotides read TGCAGTGCTGAACCGGGACAGGGGATGAACACTGAAGCTTTCTTT.

This clonotype has a single count. V gene TRBV20-1 combines with J gene TRBJ2-7; possibly TRBD1 or TRBD2 for D (5 bases each). Per the germline V gene, CDR1 is DFQATT and CDR2 is SNEGSKA (reference sequence). The CDR3 contains 13 residues. The V and J ends lost 0 bases and 2 bases respectively, with 8 bases between them. The CDR3 reads CSARDGGPYEQYF. The DNA for the CDR3 is TGCAGTGCTAGAGATGGGGGACCCTACGAGCAGTACTTC.

This clonotype has just a few counts. The V gene is TRBV7-8, the J gene TRBJ2-5; 7 bases line up with TRBD1. Unmatched junction bases numbered 10, after V lost 5 bases and J lost 4 bases. Germline V gene lookup returns CDR1 SGHVS and CDR2 FQNEAQ. CDR3 length: 15 amino acids. In DNA form, the CDR3 reads TGTGCCAGCAGCAATCGGGACAGCGCCGGAGAGACCCAGTACTTC. Encoded protein: CASSNRDSAGETQYF.

For this clonotype: This may be a read error, as it is one base from a much larger clone. The chain is built from TRBV29-1 and TRBJ2-1; TRBD2 might be the D (5 bases). Looked up from germline, CDR1 is SQVTM and CDR2 is ANQGSEA. The CDR3 covers 18 residues. The germline V and J ends were trimmed by 0 bases and 7 bases, with 25 bases remaining between them. The CDR3 loop is CSVEDAFRVGVRSNEQFF. The CDR3 DNA sequence: TGCAGCGTTGAAGATGCCTTTAGGGTGGGAGTTAGGTCAAATGAGCAGTTCTTC.

A remark on this clonotype: At one boundary the junction diverges from the germline segment, which might be a read error. This chain joins TRBV2 and TRBJ2-1; 7 nucleotides line up with TRBD1. This CDR3 is 15 amino acids long. The germline V gene has CDR1 SNHLY and CDR2 FYNNEI. Written as DNA, the CDR3 is TGTGCCAGCTTCCAACTGACAGGGTCCTCCAATGAGCAGTTCTTC. Translated: CASFQLTGSSNEQFF. Variable domain in full (rest from reference TRBV2 and TRBJ2-1): EPEVTQTPSHQVTQMGQEVILRCVPISNHLYFYWYRQILGQKVEFLVSFYNNEISEKSEIFDDQFSVERPDGSNFTLKIRSTKLEDSAMYFCASFQLTGSSNEQFFGPGTRLTVL.

This rearrangement joins TRBV9 to TRBJ2-2; 10 positions agree with TRBD1. CDR3 length: 16 amino acids. The germline gives CDR1 SGDLS, CDR2 YYNGEE. J was trimmed by 3 bases and V by 4 bases; bases with no gene match: 6. DNA for the CDR3: TGTGCCAGCAGCCCAACGACAGGGGGCGACACCGGGGAGCTGTTTTTT. Its protein product is CASSPTTGGDTGELFF.

The CDR3 loop is CASSYSPGQTFYEQYF. CDR3 DNA sequence: TGTGCCAGCAGTTACTCTCCGGGACAGACCTTCTACGAGCAGTACTTC. The chain joins TRBV6-5 to TRBJ2-7; 7 nucleotides match TRBD1. V shed 0 bases, J shed 3 bases, and the junction held 8 bases outside the gene matches. This CDR3 comprises 16 residues. Germline V lookup: CDR1 MNHEY, CDR2 SVGAGI.

In its sample, this clonotype was seen a few times. The chain has TRBV5-4 and TRBJ2-5; D is possibly TRBD2 (6 bases). CDR3 size: 14 residues. The V end lost 0 bases, the J end lost 7 bases, and 13 bases lay between the germline ends. Germline CDR1 and CDR2: SGHNT and YYREEE (reference sequence). Written as DNA, the CDR3 is TGTGCCAGCAGCTTGGAGGAGGGGTACGGGACCCAGTACTTC. Its translation: CASSLEEGYGTQYF.

This chain links TRBV19 with TRBJ2-1; the match to TRBD1 covers 9 bases. With V trimmed by 5 bases and J by 4 bases, 3 bases remained unmatched. The CDR3 totals 14 residues. Germline V gives CDR1 LNHDA, CDR2 SQIVND (reference sequence). The CDR3 sequence: CASSWGQGYNEQFF. The CDR3 bases are TGTGCCAGTAGTTGGGGACAGGGTTACAATGAGCAGTTCTTC. Full variable domain (outside the CDR3, taken from reference TRBV19 and TRBJ2-1): DGGITQSPKYLFRKEGQNVTLSCEQNLNHDAMYWYRQDPGQGLRLIYYSQIVNDFQKGDIAEGYSVSREKKESFPLTVTSAQKNPTAFYLCASSWGQGYNEQFFGPGTRLTVL.

This clonotype appeared a few times. This may be a read error: a much more frequent sequence differs by one nucleotide. The chain combines TRBV27 with TRBJ1-1, with TRBD1 as a possible D gene (6 bases). CDR3 length: 13 residues. Trimming left V 6 bases short and J 2 bases short, with 10 bases between. Germline loops: CDR1 MNHEY, CDR2 SMNVEV (reference sequence). The CDR3 DNA sequence: TGTGCCAGCAGGTTACAGGGAAACACTGAAGCTTTCTTT. Encoded protein: CASRLQGNTEAFF.

This clonotype was seen repeatedly, ten times or more. The J gene is TRBJ1-6, the V gene TRBV7-2, with D tentatively TRBD1 (6 bases). V was cut by 3 bases and J by 8 bases, with 11 bases left in between. This CDR3 is 14 amino acids long. Germline-derived CDR1 and CDR2 are SGHTA and FQGNSA. The CDR3 nucleotides are TGTGCCAGCAGCTTGCGACCAGGGGATTCACCCCTCCACTTT. Its protein is CASSLRPGDSPLHF.

With respect to this clonotype: Relative to the germline gene, one junction end is altered; a read error may explain this. The chain has TRBV28 and TRBJ1-4; maybe TRBD1 (5 bases). The CDR3 sequence is 13 residues long. Germline loops: CDR1 MDHEN, CDR2 SYDVKM. CDR3 sequence: CVSGHLGGEKLFF. The DNA for the CDR3 is TGTGTCAGCGGACATTTGGGGGGTGAAAAACTGTTTTTT.

This clonotype has at least ten counts. The V and J genes are TRBV4-3 and TRBJ2-1; no clear D gene. Trimming removed 1 base from V and 7 bases from J, with 8 bases in between. There are 13 residues in the CDR3. The V gene's germline CDR1 is LGHNA and CDR2 YSLEER. The CDR3 spells CASSQVIENEQFF. CDR3 in DNA: TGCGCCAGCAGCCAAGTTATCGAGAATGAGCAGTTCTTC.

In its sample, this clonotype was seen many times. The CDR3 coding sequence is TGTGCCAGCAGTTTCCCACAAGCCTACGAGCAGTACTTC. Translation: CASSFPQAYEQYF. The chain recombines TRBV12-3 or TRBV12-4 with TRBJ2-7; unclear D gene. Trimming took off 3 bases at V and 2 bases at J, with 8 bases between the two ends. This CDR3 spans 13 amino acids.

The genes are TRBV28 and TRBJ2-4; a possible D gene is TRBD1 (6 bases). Per the germline V gene, CDR1 is MDHEN and CDR2 is SYDVKM. The length of the CDR3 is 16 residues. Trimming took off 5 bases at V and 0 bases at J, with 14 bases between the two ends. CDR3 amino acids: CASSGTGIAAKNIQYF. For the CDR3, the DNA is TGTGCCAGCAGTGGAACAGGGATTGCAGCCAAAAACATTCAGTACTTC. Drawing the rest from reference TRBV28 and TRBJ2-4, the complete variable domain is DVKVTQSSRYLVKRTGEKVFLECVQDMDHENMFWYRQDPGLGLRLIYFSYDVKMKEKGDIPEGYSVSREKKERFSLILESASTNQTSMYLCASSGTGIAAKNIQYFGAGTRLSVL.